The present T cell receptor (beta chain) was sequenced within a study of blood T cell repertoires in COVID-19 (dated by TCRdb to 2019 to 2021). As for the study more broadly: Collaborator samples came from the United States, Italy and Spain and covered acute and convalescent phases of COVID-19. The samples were drawn from two sources: the first 160 participants of the ongoing ImmuneRACE study, and 1,000 to 1,500 subjects contributed by 6 global collaborators. HLA class I and class II types, where available, came from metadata supplied by the sample provider rather than from assay-based typing. Subjects who had been exposed to COVID-19, were actively infected with it, or had recovered from it provided the deeply sampled blood TCRbeta repertoires that made up the dataset. A de-identified subject ID, COVID-19 status, age in years and sex were almost always included in the sample metadata. The repertoires were released in a freely available public database intended as a resource for research on the immune response to SARS-CoV-2. The prospective study material was composed of cDNA or gDNA derived from T cells, B-cell-depleted T cells, or PBMCs. What the study reported, not specific to this receptor: The quantity of clinical and demographic metadata differed by source and by participant and was supplied without curation.

As encoded in the germline V gene (reference sequence), CDR1 is MNHEY while CDR2 is SMNVEV. V is pruned by 3 bases and J by 2 bases, leaving 9 bases of the junction without a gene match. The CDR3, from cysteine to phenylalanine, totals 17 residues. Only CDR3 DNA remains: 51 bases, in frame from the first base. Each collaborating institution followed its own protocols to collect whole blood in K2EDTA tubes. For TCRbeta analysis, collaborators shipped samples in one of three forms: frozen whole blood, isolated PBMCs, or DNA extracted from either of those sample types. Details on this clone: There is no known antigen for this receptor. One base away there is no much larger clone; base qualities are not given.

The immunoSEQ Assay, a bias-controlled multiplex PCR, was used to amplify TCRbeta CDR3 regions from genomic DNA. The source study handled its data this way. Nucleated cell counts per sample were estimated from amplification of reference gene primers within the assay. To quantify the absolute abundance of each unique TCRbeta CDR3 rearrangement, sequence reads were collapsed and filtered. Productive Simpson clonality was computed per sample as the square root of Simpson's diversity index over productive rearrangements. Sourced from immuneACCESS, this table was stored by TCRdb with only in-frame sequences that have V and J called. A share of the clones is absent; for the studies checked, an unresolved V gene accounts for under half, and the remainder has no known explanation. That table gives V, J and clone size, and the DNA gave D and trimming. The sample contains 180,000 or so clones, about 90% of them found a single time. The ten top clones hold less than 0.7% of the sample.

The TCR was taken from a man in his fifties or sixties with acute or convalescent COVID-19. The sample consisted of peripheral blood. The rearrangement combines TRBV27 with TRBJ2-1, and TRBD1 matches 8 of the central bases. The encoded CDR3 is CASSLTYSTGAYNEQFF. The DNA sequence follows: TGTGCCAGCAGTTTGACTTACTCGACAGGGGCCTACAATGAGCAGTTCTTC.